Below are 29 T cell receptor beta chains sequenced from a single sample in a study of T-cell reconstitution after alpha-beta-depleted transplantation in children. Researchers prepared the TCRbeta library using unique molecular identifiers, the study reports. In TCRdb, the PCR reads were re-called with MiXCR into one record per CDR3 protein. This table has just under 350,000 distinct CDR3 sequences, around 15% appearing once. The specimen comprised PBMCs, mostly from graft donor cells, sampled 360 days after TCRalphabeta/CD19-depleted stem cell transplant. The receptors shown here come from a male patient between 2 and 15 years old who had a stem cell transplant for acute lymphoblastic leukemia, so the T cells may come from the graft donor.

This clonotype was detected many times. This rearrangement joins TRBV24-1 to TRBJ2-3; no reliable D call. With 0 bases removed from V and 5 bases from J, the gap between germline ends came to 5 bases. Germline-derived CDR1 and CDR2 are KGHDR and SFDVKD. The CDR3 is 13 amino acids. This CDR3 is CATSDLPGDTQYF. CDR3 sequence (DNA): TGTGCCACCAGTGATTTGCCAGGAGATACGCAGTATTTT.

Many counts were recorded for this clonotype. J is TRBJ2-1 and V is TRBV28; D gene unclear. V lost 3 bases to trimming and J lost 3 bases, with 9 bases between them. The germline gives CDR1 MDHEN, CDR2 SYDVKM. The CDR3 consists of 14 residues. The chain's CDR3 is CASSFPPRYNEQFF. CDR3 DNA: TGTGCCAGCAGTTTCCCCCCCCGCTACAATGAGCAGTTCTTC.

The CDR3 DNA follows: TGTGCCAGCAGTTTTAGCTACAGGGATGGATATAATTCACCCCTCCACTTT. Amino acids: CASSFSYRDGYNSPLHF. This chain uses TRBV12-3 or TRBV12-4 with TRBJ1-6; D is perhaps TRBD1 (6 bases). V lost 3 bases to trimming and J lost 4 bases, with 16 bases between them. This CDR3 contains 17 residues.

The rearrangement links TRBV28 to TRBJ1-1; D unresolved. The V and J ends lost 9 bases and 0 bases respectively, with 20 bases between them. Germline loops: CDR1 MDHEN, CDR2 SYDVKM. The length of the CDR3 is 16 residues. DNA for the CDR3: TGTGCCAGGACCCGGACCTCCCATCCTCTGAACACTGAAGCTTTCTTT. It yields the protein CARTRTSHPLNTEAFF.

V and J are TRBV7-9 and TRBJ2-3; D possibly corresponds to TRBD2 (6 bases). V lost 6 bases and J 5 bases, leaving 24 bases between the germline ends. The CDR3 has 17 amino acids. Germline V CDR1 and CDR2: SEHNR, FQNEAQ (reference sequence). CDR3 nucleotides: TGTGCCAGCAGTTCCGGGCGGGAAGGTGGGGCCGGAGATACGCAGTATTTT. As protein: CASSSGREGGAGDTQYF. The full variable domain, its missing parts supplied by reference TRBV7-9 and TRBJ2-3, is DTGVSQNPRHKITKRGQNVTFRCDPISEHNRLYWYRQTLGQGPEFLTYFQNEAQLEKSRLLSDRFSAERPKGSFSTLEIQRTEQGDSAMYLCASSSGREGGAGDTQYFGPGTRLTVL.

Points on this clonotype: Germline is not matched at one junction end, which may reflect a read error. The chain links TRBV4-2 to TRBJ2-2; 10 bases match TRBD2. Germline V CDR1 and CDR2: LGHNA, YNFKEQ. The CDR3 sequence is 17 residues long. CDR3 sequence (DNA): TGTGCCAGCAGCCAAGATCCAAGCGGGAGGGGCACCTGGGAGCTGTTTTTT. It translates to CASSQDPSGRGTWELFF.

This clonotype was seen a handful of times. The chain has TRBV5-1 and TRBJ2-7, with 7 bases matching TRBD2. V lost 1 base, J lost 1 base, and 8 bases stayed unmatched. The length of the CDR3 is 16 residues. Germline V CDR1 and CDR2: SGHRS, YFSETQ. The CDR3 bases are TGCGCCAGCAGCTTGTCCAGAGGGACTAATTCCTACGAGCAGTACTTC. Its protein product is CASSLSRGTNSYEQYF.

This clonotype has a handful of counts. The genes are TRBV5-1 and TRBJ2-1, with 8 bases fitting TRBD2. The CDR3 is made up of 15 amino acids. Germline V gene lookup returns CDR1 SGHRS and CDR2 YFSETQ. After removal of 10 bases from V and 5 bases from J, the junction contained 14 bases not matched to a gene. CDR3 in DNA: TGCGCCTCTCGCGTGGCGGGGGGATGGGACAATGAGCAGTTCTTC. Translated, it gives CASRVAGGWDNEQFF. Full variable domain (missing parts from reference TRBV5-1 and TRBJ2-1): KAGVTQTPRYLIKTRGQQVTLSCSPISGHRSVSWYQQTPGQGLQFLFEYFSETQRNKGNFPGRFSGRQFSNSRSEMNVSTLELGDSALYLCASRVAGGWDNEQFFGPGTRLTVL.

This clonotype turned up a few times. The gene calls are TRBV3-1 and TRBJ2-7; 7 bases are shared with TRBD2. Unmatched junction bases numbered 15, after V lost 4 bases and J lost 3 bases. The germline V gene encodes CDR1 LGHDT and CDR2 YNNKEL (reference sequence). This CDR3 region has 17 residues. CDR3 sequence reads: CASSPERLARNFYEQYF. The CDR3 DNA is TGTGCCAGCAGCCCCGAACGACTAGCCCGAAACTTCTACGAGCAGTACTTC.

This clonotype has just a few counts. This chain connects TRBV10-1 to TRBJ2-3, with D perhaps matching TRBD2 (5 bases). The germline CDR1 and CDR2 sequences are WNHNN and SYGVQD (reference sequence). V lost 10 bases and J 0 bases, leaving 14 bases between the germline ends. The CDR3 extends over 14 amino acids. The CDR3 DNA reads TGCGCCACAACGAGGGATCATAGCACAGATACGCAGTATTTT. It codes for CATTRDHSTDTQYF.

This clonotype came up a few times. The chain has TRBV24-1 and TRBJ2-5; either TRBD1 or TRBD2 may supply D (5 bases each). The CDR3 covers 15 residues. Trimming stripped 7 bases from V and 3 bases from J, with 17 bases between. CDR1 is KGHDR, CDR2 SFDVKD, per germline. In DNA, the CDR3 is TGTGCCACCAGCCCCGAGGGGACGGACAAAGAGACCCAGTACTTC. It codes for CATSPEGTDKETQYF.

The chain uses TRBV12-3 or TRBV12-4 and TRBJ2-7; no firm D call. The CDR3 is 14 amino acids. V was cut by 4 bases and J by 2 bases, with 12 bases left in between. Here the CDR3 DNA reads TGTGCCAGCAGTTCCTCAACAGCGACCTACGAGCAGTACTTC. Translated, it gives CASSSSTATYEQYF.

This chain connects TRBV2 to TRBJ2-1; TRBD1 matches 8 bases. The CDR3 has 14 amino acids. J lost 8 bases, V lost 8 bases, and 11 bases had no gene match. Germline assignment: CDR1 SNHLY and CDR2 FYNNEI. CDR3: CASLRDRLGYEQFF. In nucleotides, the CDR3 is TGTGCCAGCCTCCGGGACAGGTTGGGCTATGAGCAGTTCTTC.

This clonotype was observed a few times. The chain has TRBV28 and TRBJ1-1, with unresolved D. V was trimmed by 2 bases and J by 1 base, leaving 14 bases between them. There are 16 residues in the CDR3. CDR1 and CDR2 (germline): MDHEN, SYDVKM. This chain's CDR3 is CASSLIGRLQNTEAFF. The CDR3, as DNA: TGTGCCAGCAGTTTAATTGGACGGCTCCAGAACACTGAAGCTTTCTTT.

This clonotype was found a few times. The chain combines TRBV20-1 with TRBJ1-5, with D uncertain. Trimming cost V 0 bases and J 7 bases, with 13 bases left between them. The CDR3 consists of 14 residues. The germline V gene has CDR1 DFQATT and CDR2 SNEGSKA (reference sequence). The CDR3 loop is CSAREARSGQPQHF. DNA of the CDR3: TGCAGTGCTAGAGAGGCCAGGTCGGGCCAGCCCCAGCATTTT.

This clonotype has ten or more counts. The chain joins TRBV7-8 to TRBJ2-7; D perhaps matches TRBD2 (5 bases). The germline gives CDR1 SGHVS, CDR2 FQNEAQ. The CDR3 consists of 13 residues. V was cut by 3 bases and J by 8 bases, with 14 bases left in between. The CDR3: CASSFKVEGQQYF. CDR3 nucleotides: TGTGCCAGCAGCTTTAAGGTTGAGGGTCAGCAGTACTTC.

In its sample, this clonotype was seen many times. The rearrangement uses TRBV24-1 and TRBJ2-1; 9 nucleotides line up with TRBD2. The CDR3 sequence is 17 residues long. CDR1 and CDR2 (germline): KGHDR, SFDVKD. The ends lost 2 bases at V and 4 bases at J; junction bases unmatched: 8. This CDR3 is CATSDYDRLAVYNEQFF. DNA of the CDR3: TGTGCCACCAGTGATTACGATCGACTAGCGGTTTACAATGAGCAGTTCTTC.

This clonotype was seen a few times. This chain connects TRBV20-1 to TRBJ2-7; 10 nucleotides agree with TRBD2. V lost 6 bases, J lost 7 bases, and 15 bases stayed unmatched. The germline V gene has CDR1 DFQATT and CDR2 SNEGSKA (reference sequence). This CDR3 has 15 amino acids. The CDR3 DNA reads as TGCAGTGCAAGAAAGCTACTAGCGGGGTTTTCGGAGCAGTACTTC. Translation gives CSARKLLAGFSEQYF.

This clonotype was found a few times. The CDR3, as DNA: TGTGCCAGCAGTTTCGGGGTAGCGGGTTCCTATTTACCCACGCAGTATTTT. It is translated as CASSFGVAGSYLPTQYF. The V call is TRBV28, the J call TRBJ2-3; 7 nucleotides line up with TRBD2. Losses at the gene ends were 3 bases for V and 9 bases for J; bases not matched to a gene: 18. Germline V gene sequence: CDR1 MDHEN, CDR2 SYDVKM. There are 17 residues in the CDR3.

The chain carries TRBV27 and TRBJ2-1; 10 bases are shared with TRBD2. Unmatched junction bases numbered 7, after V lost 2 bases and J lost 9 bases. Germline V CDR1 and CDR2: MNHEY, SMNVEV (reference sequence). The CDR3 has 15 residues. The CDR3 DNA is TGTGCCAGCAGTTTAATGGCTAGCGGGAGAAGTGAGCAGTTCTTC. Residues: CASSLMASGRSEQFF.

This sequence joins TRBV5-6 and TRBJ1-1; D uncertain. Germline V gene lookup returns CDR1 SGHDT and CDR2 YYEEEE. The CDR3 is 11 residues long. V lost 4 bases and J lost 3, with 4 bases in between. The DNA for the CDR3 is TGTGCCAGCAGCCTGTACACTGAAGCTTTCTTT. Translated: CASSLYTEAFF.

This clonotype was detected a few times. One end of the junction fails to match germline, which may point to a read error. CDR3 loop: CASSQSTSSYDEQFF. The DNA of the CDR3 is TGCGCCAGCAGCCAGTCCACTAGCTCCTACGATGAGCAGTTCTTC. The chain combines TRBV4-3 with TRBJ2-1; D may be TRBD2 (6 bases). The CDR3 is 15 residues long. The germline CDR1 and CDR2 sequences are LGHNA and YSLEER.

This clonotype was counted between two and nine times. The chain joins TRBV20-1 to TRBJ2-1; 7 bases align to TRBD2. Germline CDR1 and CDR2: DFQATT and SNEGSKA (reference sequence). V lost 7 bases, J lost 0 bases, and 6 bases stayed unmatched. The CDR3 sequence is 14 residues long. CDR3 DNA sequence: TGCAGTGGTCGGATAGCGGGCTCCTACAATGAGCAGTTCTTC. Amino acid sequence: CSGRIAGSYNEQFF.

The gene calls are TRBV20-1 and TRBJ2-4, with D hard to call. This CDR3 has 13 amino acids. Trimming pared 6 bases from V and 0 bases from J, leaving 9 bases between. Germline V CDR1 and CDR2: DFQATT, SNEGSKA (reference sequence). As DNA, the CDR3 is TGCAGTGCCCCCGCGGTAGCCAAAAACATTCAGTACTTC. Amino acid sequence: CSAPAVAKNIQYF.

This clonotype was seen a few times. The chain links TRBV7-2 to TRBJ2-5, with D possibly matching TRBD2 (6 bases). From germline, CDR1 is SGHTA and CDR2 FQGNSA. Trimming took 2 bases from V and 4 from J, leaving 14 bases between them. The CDR3 consists of 15 residues. The CDR3 reads CASSLLGLVGETQYF. CDR3 bases: TGTGCCAGCAGCTTACTGGGACTTGTTGGAGAGACCCAGTACTTC.

The table lists this clonotype with many counts. The chain employs TRBV12-3 or TRBV12-4 and TRBJ2-5; D is undetermined. V lost 5 bases, J lost 0 bases, and 10 bases lay in between. This CDR3 is 14 amino acids long. The CDR3 spells CASSPTVYQETQYF. For the CDR3, the DNA is TGTGCCAGCAGTCCTACAGTTTACCAAGAGACCCAGTACTTC.

CDR3 sequence (DNA): TGCGCCAGCAGTGAGGACAATTCAATCTACGAGCAGTACTTC. It is translated as CASSEDNSIYEQYF. The J gene is TRBJ2-7, the V gene TRBV10-1, with unresolved D. Germline V gene data show CDR1 as WNHNN and CDR2 as SYGVQD (reference sequence). Between the trimmed V and J ends, which lost 2 bases and 3 bases, there was a span of 11 bases. CDR3 length: 14 residues.

The gene calls are TRBV7-2 and TRBJ2-1, with 8 bases fitting TRBD1. The J segment lost 2 bases and the V segment lost 4 bases, leaving 4 bases of the junction unmatched. In germline, CDR1 is SGHTA, CDR2 FQGNSA. This CDR3 region has 15 residues. The CDR3 protein is CASSWDRNTYNEQFF. The DNA of the CDR3 is TGTGCCAGCAGCTGGGACAGGAACACCTACAATGAGCAGTTCTTC.

This clonotype was counted ten times or more. This chain links TRBV12-3 or TRBV12-4 with TRBJ1-5, with a tentative D call TRBD1 (6 bases). The CDR3 totals 14 residues. The V end was cut by 5 bases, the J end by 2 bases, with 10 bases between. The CDR3 sequence is CASSPRTGNQPQHF. The CDR3 nucleotides read TGTGCCAGCAGTCCCAGGACAGGCAATCAGCCCCAGCATTTT.